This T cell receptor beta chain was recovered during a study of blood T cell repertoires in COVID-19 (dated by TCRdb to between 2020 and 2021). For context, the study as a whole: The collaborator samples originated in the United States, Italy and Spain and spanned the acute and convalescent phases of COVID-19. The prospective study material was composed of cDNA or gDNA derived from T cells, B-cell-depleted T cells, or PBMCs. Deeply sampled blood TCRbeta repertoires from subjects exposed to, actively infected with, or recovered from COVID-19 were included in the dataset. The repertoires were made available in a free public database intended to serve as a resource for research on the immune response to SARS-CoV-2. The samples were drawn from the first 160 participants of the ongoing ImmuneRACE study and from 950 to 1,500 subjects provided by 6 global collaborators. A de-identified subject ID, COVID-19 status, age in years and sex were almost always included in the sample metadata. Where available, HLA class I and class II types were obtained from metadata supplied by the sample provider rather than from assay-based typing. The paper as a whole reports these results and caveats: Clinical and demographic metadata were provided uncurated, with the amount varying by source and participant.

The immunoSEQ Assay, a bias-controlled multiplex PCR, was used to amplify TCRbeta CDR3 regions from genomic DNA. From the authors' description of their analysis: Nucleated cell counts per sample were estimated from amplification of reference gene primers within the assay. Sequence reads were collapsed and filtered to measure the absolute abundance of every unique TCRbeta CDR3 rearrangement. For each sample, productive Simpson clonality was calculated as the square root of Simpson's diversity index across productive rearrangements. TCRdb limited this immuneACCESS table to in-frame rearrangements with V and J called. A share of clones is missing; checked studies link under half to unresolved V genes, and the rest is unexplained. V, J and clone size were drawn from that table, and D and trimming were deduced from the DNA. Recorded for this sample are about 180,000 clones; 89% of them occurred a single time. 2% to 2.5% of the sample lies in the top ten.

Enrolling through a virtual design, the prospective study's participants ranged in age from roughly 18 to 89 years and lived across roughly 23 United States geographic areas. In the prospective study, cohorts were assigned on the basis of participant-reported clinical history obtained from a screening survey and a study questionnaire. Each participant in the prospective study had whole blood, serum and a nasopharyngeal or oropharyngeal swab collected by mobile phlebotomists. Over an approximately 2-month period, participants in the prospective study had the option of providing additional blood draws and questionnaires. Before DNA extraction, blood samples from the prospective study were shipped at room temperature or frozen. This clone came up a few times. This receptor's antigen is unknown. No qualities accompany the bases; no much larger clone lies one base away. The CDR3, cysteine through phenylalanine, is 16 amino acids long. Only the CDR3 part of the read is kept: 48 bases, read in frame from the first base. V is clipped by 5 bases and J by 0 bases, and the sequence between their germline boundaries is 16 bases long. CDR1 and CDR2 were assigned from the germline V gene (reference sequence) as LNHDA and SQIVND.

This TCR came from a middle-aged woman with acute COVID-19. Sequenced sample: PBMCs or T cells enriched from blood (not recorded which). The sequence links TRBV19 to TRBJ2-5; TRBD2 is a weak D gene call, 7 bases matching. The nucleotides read TGTGCCAGTAGTGAACGGGGGGCAGGGTACCAAGAGACCCAGTACTTC. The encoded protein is CASSERGAGYQETQYF.